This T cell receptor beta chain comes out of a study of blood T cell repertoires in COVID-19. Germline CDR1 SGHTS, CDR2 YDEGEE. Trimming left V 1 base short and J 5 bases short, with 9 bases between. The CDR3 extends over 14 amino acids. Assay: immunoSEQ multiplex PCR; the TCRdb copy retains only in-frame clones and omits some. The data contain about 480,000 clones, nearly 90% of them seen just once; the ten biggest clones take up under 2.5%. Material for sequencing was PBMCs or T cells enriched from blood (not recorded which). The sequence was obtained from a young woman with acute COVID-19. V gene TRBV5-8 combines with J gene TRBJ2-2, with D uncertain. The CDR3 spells CASSLSGTTGELFF. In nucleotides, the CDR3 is TGTGCCAGCAGCTTGTCAGGAACGACCGGGGAGCTGTTTTTT.